The entry below gives a single TCR beta chain sequence along with its context. Its antigen is unknown. These data originate in a study of response to subunit inactivated influenza vaccine. The CDR3 sequence is 16 residues long. Between the trimmed V and J ends, which lost 1 base and 7 bases, there was a span of 17 bases. CDR1 MRHNA and CDR2 SNTAGT come from the germline V gene. The study, taken as a whole, reports: Few additional T cells are recruited per seasonal influenza vaccination, authors suggested.

From the RT-PCR reads, TCRdb called clonotypes with MiXCR, one entry per CDR3 protein. The repertoire holds roughly 570,000 distinct CDR3 sequences, 10% to 15% seen once, with about 12% in the top ten. The sequence derives from a man in his fifties who received an inactivated influenza vaccine. Material: PBMCs from blood, obtained roughly 48 days after vaccination. This rearrangement joins TRBV6-4 to TRBJ2-1; possibly TRBD2 for D (7 bases). The CDR3 spells CASSDLGGRGANEQFF. CDR3 in DNA: TGTGCCAGCAGTGACTTAGGAGGGAGGGGGGCGAATGAGCAGTTCTTC.